This T cell receptor beta chain is drawn from a study of chemoradiotherapy in HPV16-positive cancers. Regarding the study as a whole: HPV-responsive T-cell expansion during chemoradiotherapy was linked to improved recurrence-free survival in HPV16-positive patients.

TCRdb's table, derived via immunoSEQ multiplex PCR, lists solely in-frame clones and lacks some. The sample records under 20,000 clones, around 77% being singletons. About this clone: Its antigen is still unknown.

Trimming took off 1 base at V and 6 bases at J, with 9 bases between the two ends. This CDR3 has 13 amino acids. The germline gives CDR1 SGHTA, CDR2 FQGNSA. The TCR sequence derives from a human donor with HPV-associated anogenital cancer. The sample was gathered from a patient who underwent chemoradiotherapy. This chain joins TRBV7-2 and TRBJ1-2; possibly TRBD1 for D (5 bases). CDR3 amino acids: CASSLVGGDGYTF. The CDR3 DNA sequence: TGTGCCAGCAGCTTAGTGGGAGGGGATGGCTACACCTTC.